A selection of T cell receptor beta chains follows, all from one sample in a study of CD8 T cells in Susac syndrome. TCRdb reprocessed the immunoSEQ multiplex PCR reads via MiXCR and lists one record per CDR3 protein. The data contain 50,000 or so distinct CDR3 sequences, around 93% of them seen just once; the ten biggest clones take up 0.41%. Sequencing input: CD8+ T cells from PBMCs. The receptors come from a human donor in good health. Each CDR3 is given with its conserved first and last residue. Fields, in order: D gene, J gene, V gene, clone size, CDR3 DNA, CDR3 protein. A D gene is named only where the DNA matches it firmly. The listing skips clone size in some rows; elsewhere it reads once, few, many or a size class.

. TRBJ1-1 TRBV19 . TGTGCCAGTAGTATAGGCCGGAATGAAGCTTTCTTT CASSIGRNEAFF
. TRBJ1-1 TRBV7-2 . TGTGCCAGCAGCTACAGGGCCGAGATCACTGAAGCTTTCTTT CASSYRAEITEAFF
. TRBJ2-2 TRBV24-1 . TGTGCCACCAGTGATCTCGAGATGGCGGGTGACAACACCGGGGAGCTGTTTTTT CATSDLEMAGDNTGELFF
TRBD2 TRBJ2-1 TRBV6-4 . TGTGCCAGCAGCCCTAGCGGGAGGTCCCATGAGCAGTTCTTC CASSPSGRSHEQFF
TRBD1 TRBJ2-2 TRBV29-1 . TGCAGCGTCCGACAGGGGTCGGTCGGGGAGCTGTTTTTT CSVRQGSVGELFF
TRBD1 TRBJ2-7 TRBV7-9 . TGTGCCAGCAGCCCCGGGACAGGGTACCACGAGCAGTACTTC CASSPGTGYHEQYF
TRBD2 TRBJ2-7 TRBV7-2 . TGTGCCAGCAGCTTAGGCTTTGGGCTAGCGGGAGGGCCAGGCTACGAGCAGTACTTC CASSLGFGLAGGPGYEQYF
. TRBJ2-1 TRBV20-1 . TGCAGTGCTAGAGCTAGCAGGAGCTCCTACAATGAGCAGTTCTTC CSARASRSSYNEQFF
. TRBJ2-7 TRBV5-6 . TGTGCCAGCAGCGGCGGCACGGCGGCGGCCTACGAGCAGTACTTC CASSGGTAAAYEQYF
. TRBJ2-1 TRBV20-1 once TGCAGTGCTAGAGATCGGCAGCCCAACCCATACAATGAGCAGTTCTTC CSARDRQPNPYNEQFF
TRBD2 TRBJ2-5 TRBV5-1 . TGCGCCAGCAGATTAACTAGCGGGTTGGTCCAAGAGACCCAGTACTTC CASRLTSGLVQETQYF
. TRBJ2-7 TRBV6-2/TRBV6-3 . TGTGCCAGCACGCCCGACTGGCAGACCTACGAGCAGTACTTC CASTPDWQTYEQYF
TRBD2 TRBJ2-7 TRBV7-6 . TGTGCCAGCAGCTTAGCGTCCTTCCCGATCACGCGGGGGGGATTGACCTACGAGCAGTACTTC CASSLASFPITRGGLTYEQYF
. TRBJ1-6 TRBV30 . TGTGCCTGGAGTAGCGGGAGCTCCTATAATTCACCCCTCCACTTT CAWSSGSSYNSPLHF
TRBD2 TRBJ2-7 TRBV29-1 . TGCAGCGTTGGCCCTAGCGGGAGCTCCTACGAGCAGTACTTC CSVGPSGSSYEQYF
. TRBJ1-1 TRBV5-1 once TGCGCCAGCAGCTTGGAGGGAGGGAGGGGGACTGAAGCTTTCTTT CASSLEGGRGTEAFF
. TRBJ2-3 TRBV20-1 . TGCAGTGCTAGAGATCTGGACGGATGGATCACAGATACGCAGTATTTT CSARDLDGWITDTQYF
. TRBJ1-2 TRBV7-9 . TGTGCCAGCAGCTTGGGCGGGTACTATGGCTACACCTTC CASSLGGYYGYTF
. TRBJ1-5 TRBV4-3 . TGCGCCAGCAGCCAATCGCTGGGGAATAGCAATCAGCCCCAGCATTTT CASSQSLGNSNQPQHF
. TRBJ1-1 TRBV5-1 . TGCGCCAGCAGCTGGACGGGAGGGCTGGACACTGAAGCTTTCTTT CASSWTGGLDTEAFF
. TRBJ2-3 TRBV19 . TGTGCCAGTACCCCCTTGACGGATAGCACAGATACGCAGTATTTT CASTPLTDSTDTQYF
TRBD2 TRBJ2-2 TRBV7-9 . TGTGCCAGCAGCCCGCGGGCTAGCGGTACAGGAACCGGGGAGCTGTTTTTT CASSPRASGTGTGELFF
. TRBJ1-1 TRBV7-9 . TGTGCCAGCAGCCCACCCCTACAGGGACCCGTGAACACTGAAGCTTTCTTT CASSPPLQGPVNTEAFF
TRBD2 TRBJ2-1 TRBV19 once TGTGCCAGTAGCGGACTAGCGGGCACTTACAATGAGCAGTTCTTC CASSGLAGTYNEQFF
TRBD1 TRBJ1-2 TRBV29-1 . TGCAGCGTTGAAATAAGGGACAGGGTTTTCTATGGCTACACCTTC CSVEIRDRVFYGYTF
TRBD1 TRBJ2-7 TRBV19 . TGTGCCAGTAGCCCCCCTCCCGGGACAGGGACTCACTACGAGCAGTACTTC CASSPPPGTGTHYEQYF
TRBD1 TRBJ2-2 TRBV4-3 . TGCGCCAGCAGCCAAGAAACCCTGGACAGGGCGGGTACCGGGGAGCTGTTTTTT CASSQETLDRAGTGELFF
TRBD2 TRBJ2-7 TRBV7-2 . TGTGCCAGCAGTCAATCTTCGGGACTAGCGTACTACGAGCAGTACTTC CASSQSSGLAYYEQYF
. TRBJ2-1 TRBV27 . TGTGCCAGCAGTTGGGGGAATGAGCAGTTCTTC CASSWGNEQFF
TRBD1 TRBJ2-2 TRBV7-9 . TGTGCCAGCAGCTTAGCGCTTACTACAGGGGGGAACACCGGGGAGCTGTTTTTT CASSLALTTGGNTGELFF
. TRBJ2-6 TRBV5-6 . TGTGCCAGCAGTACCCAGGGCAGGCTTTCTGGGGCCAACGTCCTGACTTTC CASSTQGRLSGANVLTF
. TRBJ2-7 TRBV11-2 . TGTGCCAGCAGCCGGACAAGCTCCTACGAGCAGTACTTC CASSRTSSYEQYF